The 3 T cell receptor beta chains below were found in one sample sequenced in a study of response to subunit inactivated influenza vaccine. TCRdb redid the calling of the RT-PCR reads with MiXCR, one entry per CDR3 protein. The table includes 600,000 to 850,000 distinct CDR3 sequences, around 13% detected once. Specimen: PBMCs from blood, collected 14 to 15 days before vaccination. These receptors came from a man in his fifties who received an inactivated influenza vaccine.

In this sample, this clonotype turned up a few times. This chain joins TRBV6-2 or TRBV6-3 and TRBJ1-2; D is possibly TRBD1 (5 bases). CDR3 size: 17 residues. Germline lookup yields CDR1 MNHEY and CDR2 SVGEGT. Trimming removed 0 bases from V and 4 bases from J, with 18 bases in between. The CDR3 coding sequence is TGTGCCAGCAGTTACTCGAGACAGCTTGCCCTCATCTATGGCTACACCTTC. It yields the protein CASSYSRQLALIYGYTF.

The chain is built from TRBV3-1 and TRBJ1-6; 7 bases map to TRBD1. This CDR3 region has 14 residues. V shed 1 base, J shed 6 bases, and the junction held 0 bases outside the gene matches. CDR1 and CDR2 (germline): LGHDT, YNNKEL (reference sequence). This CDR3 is CASSQGDSNSPLHF. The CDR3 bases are TGTGCCAGCAGCCAAGGGGACAGTAATTCACCCCTCCACTTT. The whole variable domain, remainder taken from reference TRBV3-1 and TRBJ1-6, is DTAVSQTPKYLVTQMGNDKSIKCEQNLGHDTMYWYKQDSKKFLKIMFSYNNKELIINETVPNRFSPKSPDKAHLNLHINSLELGDSAVYFCASSQGDSNSPLHFGNGTRLTVT.

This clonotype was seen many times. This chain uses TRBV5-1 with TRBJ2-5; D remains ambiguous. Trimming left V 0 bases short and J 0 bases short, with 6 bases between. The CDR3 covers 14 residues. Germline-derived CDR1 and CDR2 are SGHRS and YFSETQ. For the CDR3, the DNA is TGCGCCAGCAGCTTGGACACTTACCAAGAGACCCAGTACTTC. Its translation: CASSLDTYQETQYF.